This TCR beta chain originates from a study of control samples from healthy donors and cancer patients. The CDR3 has 15 amino acids. Germline values: CDR1 MRHNA, CDR2 SNTAGT. V lost 3 bases and J 0 bases, leaving 8 bases between the germline ends. Libraries were prepared by immunoSEQ multiplex PCR; TCRdb keeps only in-frame clonotypes and omits some of them. The table shows 90,000 or so clones, with around 87% occurring only once. In this sample, this clone turned up a few times. This TCR was sampled from a woman aged 50 to 65 in good health. Sequences were obtained from blood. The chain uses TRBV6-4 and TRBJ2-2; no reliable D call. CDR3 in amino acids: CASSEQSANTGELFF. Written as DNA, the CDR3 is TGTGCCAGCAGTGAACAAAGCGCGAACACCGGGGAGCTGTTTTTT.